Each of the 15 T cell receptor beta chains below was sequenced from the same sample in a study of blood T cells in healthy people across ages. PCR was performed a second time for roughly 7 to 12 cycles using a sample-barcoded 5' primer and a J-beta primer mix. TCRdb redid the calling of the 5' RACE reads with MiXCR, one entry per CDR3 protein. The table has fewer than 900,000 distinct CDR3 sequences, roughly 43% seen once; the top ten hold 20% to 25%. Sequencing was carried out using blood. Receptor source: a woman aged 55-70 years in good health.

V gene TRBV3-1 combines with J gene TRBJ2-6, with 7 bases aligning to TRBD1. CDR1 is LGHDT and CDR2 is YNNKEL in the germline V gene (reference sequence). This CDR3 has 15 residues. V dropped 1 base and J dropped 3; count of bases not matched to a gene: 0. The chain's CDR3 is CASSQGTGGANVLTF. The CDR3 DNA is TGTGCCAGCAGCCAAGGGACAGGTGGGGCCAACGTCCTGACTTTC.

As concerns this clonotype: One junction end disagrees with the germline gene, perhaps due to a read error. The chain has TRBV6-5 and TRBJ2-1; D ambiguous. The CDR3 spans 15 residues. From germline, CDR1 is MNHEY and CDR2 SVGAGI. CDR3: CANSYTSSSYNEQFF. The CDR3 DNA is TGTGCCAACAGTTACACCAGCAGCTCCTACAATGAGCAGTTCTTC.

This clonotype was seen a handful of times. This chain uses TRBV7-9 with TRBJ2-5, with 13 nucleotides matching TRBD2. Germline V gives CDR1 SEHNR, CDR2 FQNEAQ (reference sequence). The CDR3 is 17 amino acids. The V segment lost 2 bases and the J segment 4 bases; nucleotides outside the gene matches: 7. The CDR3 protein is CASSLNPGLAGRETQYF. CDR3 coding DNA: TGTGCCAGCAGCTTAAACCCGGGACTAGCGGGAAGAGAGACCCAGTACTTC.

The rearrangement uses TRBV24-1 and TRBJ2-1, with 8 bases matching TRBD2. This CDR3 comprises 15 residues. Germline CDR1 KGHDR, CDR2 SFDVKD. V shed 9 bases, J shed 2 bases, and the junction held 8 bases outside the gene matches. Here the CDR3 DNA reads TGTGCCACCGGACGGAGCGGGAGTACCTACAATGAGCAGTTCTTC. This translates into CATGRSGSTYNEQFF.

This clonotype was recorded a few times. The rearrangement links TRBV20-1 to TRBJ2-3; D is undetermined. CDR3 length: 15 amino acids. Trimming shortened V by 6 bases and J by 5 bases, and 21 bases separated the two germline ends. Germline V gene data show CDR1 as DFQATT and CDR2 as SNEGSKA (reference sequence). The CDR3 bases are TGCAGTGCCGACGAGCCTGAAGGGTATCAAGATACGCAGTATTTT. Translation: CSADEPEGYQDTQYF.

The chain uses TRBV7-9 and TRBJ2-1; weak D call: TRBD1 (6 bases). Trimming cost V 10 bases and J 7 bases, with 29 bases left between them. Per the germline V gene, CDR1 is SEHNR and CDR2 is FQNEAQ (reference sequence). This CDR3 is built from 17 residues. CDR3 DNA: TGTGCCACTGTTTCTCTGACAGGTCCGACGTCTTATAATGAGCAGTTCTTC. This encodes CATVSLTGPTSYNEQFF.

This clonotype has a handful of counts. V and J are TRBV7-3 and TRBJ2-4; D might be TRBD2 (6 bases). The V end was cut by 5 bases, the J end by 3 bases, with 11 bases between. The CDR3 totals 14 residues. The germline V gene encodes CDR1 SGHTA and CDR2 FQGTGA. The CDR3 is CASSPGEGKNIQYF. In DNA, the CDR3 is TGTGCCAGCAGCCCGGGGGAAGGCAAAAACATTCAGTACTTC.

This clonotype showed up just a few times. The chain has TRBV29-1 and TRBJ2-5; D might be TRBD1 (6 bases). Trimming pared 4 bases from V and 4 bases from J, leaving 10 bases between. Germline assignment: CDR1 SQVTM and CDR2 ANQGSEA. CDR3 size: 12 residues. CDR3 sequence (DNA): TGCAGCGTTGTACAGGGCGGAGAGACCCAGTACTTC. Its translation: CSVVQGGETQYF.

V usage is TRBV24-1 and J usage is TRBJ2-1, with D uncertain. Trimming pared 1 base from V and 3 bases from J, leaving 12 bases between. The germline V gene encodes CDR1 KGHDR and CDR2 SFDVKD. There are 16 residues in the CDR3. CDR3 DNA: TGTGCCACCAGTGATTTTTCCGGGTCGGGCTACAATGAGCAGTTCTTC. Translation gives CATSDFSGSGYNEQFF.

This chain joins TRBV2 and TRBJ2-1; D may be TRBD2 (6 bases). The CDR3 has 15 residues. CDR1 and CDR2 (germline): SNHLY, FYNNEI. Trimming took off 4 bases at V and 4 bases at J, with 14 bases between the two ends. CDR3 sequence (DNA): TGTGCCAGCAGTGGTAGCGGATCCCCTTACAATGAGCAGTTCTTC. This encodes CASSGSGSPYNEQFF.

This clonotype was counted between two and nine times. This chain uses TRBV29-1 with TRBJ2-2; 7 bases line up with TRBD2. The germline gives CDR1 SQVTM, CDR2 ANQGSEA. The trim removed 6 bases at V and 7 bases at J, leaving 8 bases unmatched. This CDR3 has 13 residues. CDR3 sequence: CSVGVLASGELFF. The CDR3 DNA is TGCAGCGTGGGAGTACTAGCGAGCGGGGAGCTGTTTTTT.

The chain has TRBV7-9 and TRBJ1-1; D perhaps matches TRBD1 (6 bases). V lost 4 bases and J lost 5, with 14 bases in between. The CDR3 is 14 amino acids. CDR1 SEHNR and CDR2 FQNEAQ come from the germline V gene (reference sequence). The CDR3, as DNA: TGTGCCAGCAGCTCTACCCTAGGGGGTACTGAAGCTTTCTTT. This translates into CASSSTLGGTEAFF.

The chain uses TRBV4-1 and TRBJ2-1; 9 bases agree with TRBD2. Unmatched junction bases numbered 7, after V lost 1 base and J lost 3 bases. Germline V CDR1 and CDR2: MGHRA, YSYEKL. The CDR3 totals 17 residues. The chain's CDR3 is CASSQGWGLAIYNEQFF. CDR3 coding DNA: TGCGCCAGCAGCCAAGGCTGGGGACTAGCAATCTACAATGAGCAGTTCTTC.

This clonotype was seen many times. The CDR3 region has the DNA TGCAGTGCTAGATTGGTAGCAGCCATTTACAATGAGCAGTTCTTC. The encoded protein is CSARLVAAIYNEQFF. The chain combines TRBV20-1 with TRBJ2-1; D is uncertain. V lost 2 bases to trimming and J lost 4 bases, with 15 bases between them. This CDR3 comprises 15 residues. CDR1 and CDR2 (germline): DFQATT, SNEGSKA (reference sequence).

The genes are TRBV12-3 or TRBV12-4 and TRBJ2-7; 8 bases line up with TRBD1. The CDR3 length is 18 residues. The trim removed 4 bases at V and 0 bases at J, leaving 14 bases unmatched. CDR3 sequence (DNA): TGTGCCAGCAGTTGGGGACAGGTACGTGCTCAGAGCTCCTACGAGCAGTACTTC. Its translation is CASSWGQVRAQSSYEQYF.